This T cell receptor beta chain was recovered during a study of OX40 agonist ivuxolimab in advanced cancers. Some clones are missing from TCRdb's copy, which holds only in-frame ones; the method was immunoSEQ multiplex PCR. The data show about 100,000 clones, approximately 90% seen once. This CDR3 is built from 15 residues. J lost 5 bases, V lost 5 bases, and 10 bases had no gene match. Per germline, CDR1 LGHNT and CDR2 FRNRAP. The receptor comes from an adult with an advanced solid tumor such as melanoma, head and neck, liver or kidney cancer. This specimen consisted of CD4+ or CD8+ T cells sorted from blood, obtained in a trial of the OX40 agonist ivuxolimab. The J gene is TRBJ2-7, the V gene TRBV12-5, with 9 nucleotides matching TRBD1. CDR3 in amino acids: CASGLGQGSSDEQYF. The CDR3 DNA reads as TGTGCTAGTGGTCTGGGACAGGGCAGTAGTGACGAGCAGTACTTC.